These T cell receptor beta chains were read from a single sample in a study of read filtering for tumor transcriptome and immune sequencing. Using its own MiXCR run on the reads, TCRdb lists one record per CDR3 protein. The sample lists 46,000 or so distinct CDR3 sequences, less than 20% occurring once. Sequences were obtained from a population of CD138-negative cells sorted from bone marrow. The source of these receptors is a donor at least 40 years old with multiple myeloma. Each CDR3 is given with its conserved first and last residue.

j_call v_call cdr3_aa
TRBJ2-5 TRBV20-1 CSARTSERGETQYF
TRBJ2-1 TRBV11-2 CASSLAPPGEQFF
TRBJ2-7 TRBV3-1 CASSRQGSTYEQYF
TRBJ2-5 TRBV5-6 CASSLAVGQKTQYF
TRBJ2-7 TRBV2 CASGWRRYEQYF
TRBJ2-1 TRBV6-5 CASSYRGLAGAANEQFF
TRBJ2-5 TRBV5-1 CASSLSSQETQYF
TRBJ2-3 TRBV20-1 CSATTGDTQYF
TRBJ2-5 TRBV6-2/TRBV6-3 CASSYAGGRAEETQYF
TRBJ2-7 TRBV6-6 CASSSGRGRVGQYF
TRBJ2-7 TRBV27 CASSLGLANYEQYF
TRBJ1-2 TRBV2 CASSAVDRGSRKYGYTF
TRBJ2-7 TRBV29-1 CSVRTGSYEQYF